The 8 T cell receptor beta chains below were found in one sample sequenced in a study of cytomegalovirus exposure and HLA in healthy donors. Use of 60 Vbeta and 13 Jbeta primers characterized the PCR. Assay: immunoSEQ multiplex PCR; the TCRdb copy retains only in-frame clones and omits some. The repertoire has fewer than 200,000 clones, around 76% of them found once; the top ten carry roughly 1.6%. The sample consisted of PBMCs. The source is a girl aged 10 to 17 in good health and CMV-seropositive.

This chain joins TRBV18 and TRBJ2-7; 8 bases agree with TRBD1. The CDR3 consists of 13 residues. The J segment lost 5 bases and the V segment lost 4 bases, leaving 4 bases of the junction unmatched. Germline V gene sequence: CDR1 KGHSH, CDR2 LQKENI. This chain's CDR3 is CASSLGQGNEQYF. The CDR3 DNA sequence: TGTGCCAGCTCACTAGGACAGGGTAACGAGCAGTACTTC. Supplemented by reference TRBV18 and TRBJ2-7, the full variable domain reads NAGVMQNPRHLVRRRGQEARLRCSPMKGHSHVYWYRQLPEEGLKFMVYLQKENIIDESGMPKERFSAEFPKEGPSILRIQQVVRGDSAAYFCASSLGQGNEQYFGPGTRLTVT.

The chain employs TRBV5-4 and TRBJ2-4, with TRBD1 matching over 11 bases. V lost 0 bases to trimming and J lost 2 bases; unmatched junction nucleotides: 7. The CDR3 length is 18 residues. Germline CDR1 and CDR2: SGHNT and YYREEE (reference sequence). CDR3: CASSLERGQGVSKNIQYF. For the CDR3, the DNA is TGTGCCAGCAGCTTGGAACGGGGACAGGGGGTATCCAAAAACATTCAGTACTTC.

The chain recombines TRBV11-2 with TRBJ2-5; no firm D call. Trimming stripped 5 bases from V and 7 bases from J, with 8 bases between. Per germline, CDR1 SGHAT and CDR2 FQNNGV. The CDR3 length is 11 residues. In DNA form, the CDR3 reads TGTGCCAGCAGCCTCACGGGGACCCAGTACTTC. This gives the protein CASSLTGTQYF.

The J gene is TRBJ2-7, the V gene TRBV28; D perhaps matches TRBD1 (6 bases). Per the germline V gene, CDR1 is MDHEN and CDR2 is SYDVKM. The CDR3 sequence is 15 residues long. V was pared by 3 bases and J by 2 bases, with 14 bases between. The CDR3 DNA is TGTGCCAGCAGTTTCAAGGGTCAGGGGACCTACGAGCAGTACTTC. Translating it yields CASSFKGQGTYEQYF.

The chain links TRBV6-1 to TRBJ2-7, with a weak D call TRBD1 (5 bases). The CDR3 spans 13 residues. V lost 6 bases, J lost 1 base, and 10 bases lay in between. The V gene's germline CDR1 is MNHNS and CDR2 SASEGT. CDR3 DNA: TGTGCCAGCAGGGACACCGCTTCCTACGAGCAGTACTTC. It is translated as CASRDTASYEQYF.

The chain is built from TRBV4-3 and TRBJ2-7; 7 positions match TRBD1. The CDR3 is 13 amino acids. Losses at the gene ends were 3 bases for V and 3 bases for J; bases not matched to a gene: 2. Germline assignment: CDR1 LGHNA and CDR2 YSLEER. The DNA of the CDR3 is TGCGCCAGCAGCCAGGGACAGTTCTACGAGCAGTACTTC. It encodes CASSQGQFYEQYF.

The J gene is TRBJ1-1, the V gene TRBV11-2; tentative D call: TRBD1 (5 bases). Trimming removed 2 bases at V and 4 bases at J, with 11 bases between. This CDR3 is built from 14 residues. Germline V gene lookup returns CDR1 SGHAT and CDR2 FQNNGV. The CDR3 coding sequence is TGTGCCAGCAGCTTATTTAGGGGAAGCACTGAAGCTTTCTTT. Translated, it gives CASSLFRGSTEAFF.

On this clone itself: At one end, the junction sequence differs from germline, possibly due to a read error. The chain recombines TRBV7-2 with TRBJ2-1; 8 positions agree with TRBD1. Germline V gene lookup returns CDR1 SGHTA and CDR2 FQGNSA. CDR3 length: 18 amino acids. CDR3 in DNA: TGTGCCAGCAGCTTAACTACGGGACAGGTCGTCTCCCACAATGAGCAGTTCTTC. It is translated as CASSLTTGQVVSHNEQFF.